This T cell receptor beta chain stems from a study of immune evolution from preneoplasia to lung adenocarcinoma. The V end was cut by 0 bases, the J end by 7 bases, with 15 bases between. The CDR3 extends over 15 amino acids. Germline CDR1 and CDR2: KGHSH and LQKENI. TCRdb keeps only in-frame clones here, not all; method: immunoSEQ multiplex PCR. The repertoire holds 9,500 to 13,000 clones, with 78% as singletons. The sequenced material came from FFPE minimally invasive lung adenocarcinoma tissue. The chain employs TRBV18 and TRBJ1-1, with D possibly TRBD1 on 6 matching bases. The sequence was obtained from a person aged 65-85 years with lung adenocarcinoma. The CDR3 region is CASSPPRQDISEAFF. CDR3 in DNA: TGTGCCAGCTCACCACCCCGACAGGATATAAGTGAAGCTTTCTTT.